This T cell receptor (beta chain) was captured by sequencing in a study of blood T cell repertoires in COVID-19. Study-wide background: The origin of the acute and convalescent COVID-19 samples was the United States, Italy and Spain.

Patients at the Seattle site were enrolled during active infection and followed longitudinally. Authors' data handling: How many nucleated cells were present was estimated from reference gene primer amplification. Data came from immunoSEQ multiplex PCR; TCRdb stores just in-frame clones and leaves some out. The V and J calls and the clone size are those of that table, but D and trimming were determined from the DNA. The data contain 250,000 to 350,000 clones, 80% to 85% of them singletons. The germline V gene has CDR1 SGHTA and CDR2 FQGTGA. There are 13 residues in the CDR3. Trimming cost V 2 bases and J 6 bases, with 8 bases left between them.

This rearrangement joins TRBV7-3 to TRBJ2-4, with D perhaps TRBD2 (6 bases). The sequence came from a person aged 70 to 79 with COVID-19, enrolled during active disease. Sequenced: peripheral blood. CDR3 region: CASSLGGANIQYF. The CDR3 region has the DNA TGTGCCAGCAGCTTAGGAGGGGCAAACATTCAGTACTTC.